A selection of T cell receptor beta chains follows, all from one sample in a study of T-cell reconstitution after alpha-beta-depleted transplantation in children. One entry per CDR3 protein results from TCRdb running MiXCR on the PCR reads. This sample has some 80,000 distinct CDR3 sequences, with less than 20% found just once. The sample here was PBMCs, mostly from graft donor cells, taken 360 days after TCRalphabeta/CD19-depleted stem cell transplant. The receptor set was obtained from a male patient aged 2 to 10 who had a stem cell transplant for acute lymphoblastic leukemia, so the T cells may come from the graft donor. Both conserved end residues are part of each CDR3. The D gene is left open where the match is weak. Clone size is shown for a subset of rows, as once, few, many or a class of expanded clone.

j_gene | v_gene | d_gene | abundance | CDR3nt | CDR3aa
TRBJ2-7 | TRBV5-1 | TRBD1 | few | TGCGCCAGCAGCTTTACAGGGGTGGACGAGCAGTACTTC | CASSFTGVDEQYF
TRBJ2-3 | TRBV5-4 | . | . | TGTGCCAGCAGCTTGGACAAGGAAAGCGCCACAGATACGCAGTATTTT | CASSLDKESATDTQYF
TRBJ2-7 | TRBV13 | . | few | TGTGCCAGCAGCTTAGTCGGGGACTTTGAGGGCGAGCAGTACTTC | CASSLVGDFEGEQYF
TRBJ2-7 | TRBV11-2 | . | . | TGTGCCAGCAGCTTCTCCCTGCTAGCAGCGACCGAGCAGTACTTC | CASSFSLLAATEQYF
TRBJ2-2 | TRBV10-2 | TRBD2 | . | TGCGCCAGCAGTGAGGGGCGGGAGAGAACCGGGGAGCTGTTTTTT | CASSEGRERTGELFF
TRBJ2-7 | TRBV7-8 | TRBD1 | . | TGTGCCAGCAGCTCCCAGACAGGGTTCTCCTACGAGCAGTACTTC | CASSSQTGFSYEQYF
TRBJ2-7 | TRBV7-9 | TRBD1 | . | TGTGCCAGCAGCTTAGAGACAGGGTTCAACGAGCAGTACTTC | CASSLETGFNEQYF
TRBJ2-7 | TRBV4-1 | TRBD1 | . | TGCGCCAGCAGCCAAGCCCGGGACAGGGTTACCTACGAGCAGTACTTC | CASSQARDRVTYEQYF
TRBJ2-1 | TRBV3-1 | . | . | TGTGCCAGCAGCCAAAACAAAAACAACAATGAGCAGTTCTTC | CASSQNKNNNEQFF
TRBJ2-1 | TRBV5-6 | . | many | TGTGCCAGCAGCTTTCTTCCCAATGAGCAGTTCTTC | CASSFLPNEQFF
TRBJ1-2 | TRBV18 | . | few | TGTGCCAGCTCACCAGCCGGGGACGCCTATGGCTACACCTTC | CASSPAGDAYGYTF
TRBJ2-7 | TRBV27 | TRBD2 | . | TGTGCCAGCAGTTTTTATGGACTAGCGGCCTGGAACGAGCAGTACTTC | CASSFYGLAAWNEQYF
TRBJ1-6 | TRBV20-1 | . | . | TGCAGTGCATCCACAGGGTATAATTCACCCCTCCACTTT | CSASTGYNSPLHF
TRBJ1-1 | TRBV5-1 | . | many | TGCGCCAGCAGCACCCTACCGGGGAACACTGAAGCTTTCTTT | CASSTLPGNTEAFF
TRBJ2-7 | TRBV6-5 | TRBD2 | few | TGTGCCAGCAGTTACTCGAAAGGGCCGGGAGGGCCAGTAGAGCAGTACTTC | CASSYSKGPGGPVEQYF
TRBJ1-1 | TRBV7-9 | . | few | TGTGCCAGCAGCTTAATAGGGGAGAACACTGAAGCTTTCTTT | CASSLIGENTEAFF
TRBJ2-3 | TRBV29-1 | . | few | TGCAGCGTCATCCGGGGAGGATGGGCAGATACGCAGTATTTT | CSVIRGGWADTQYF
TRBJ2-3 | TRBV12-3/TRBV12-4 | . | few | TGTGCCAGCAGTTTATCGGGGGGCGCGGGAGATACGCAGTATTTT | CASSLSGGAGDTQYF
TRBJ2-7 | TRBV20-1 | . | . | TGCAGTGCCCCGACTAGGAAAGGGAACGAGCAGTACTTC | CSAPTRKGNEQYF
TRBJ1-1 | TRBV5-1 | . | few | TGCGCCAGCAGCCCAGGGTCGAACACTGAAGCTTTCTTT | CASSPGSNTEAFF
TRBJ2-7 | TRBV14 | . | few | TGTGCCAGCAGCCAAGAAAGCGGAGGGCCTTACGAGCAGTACTTC | CASSQESGGPYEQYF
TRBJ1-2 | TRBV5-1 | . | . | TGCGCCAGCAGCTTGGATGTCAGGGTAGCTAACTATGGCTACACCTTC | CASSLDVRVANYGYTF
TRBJ1-5 | TRBV7-2 | TRBD1 | . | TGTGCCAGCAGCTTGGACAGGGATAGCAATCAGCCCCAGCATTTT | CASSLDRDSNQPQHF
TRBJ2-1 | TRBV9 | TRBD2 | . | TGTGCCAGCAGCGTAGCTAGCGGGAGTGTCTACAATGAGCAGTTCTTC | CASSVASGSVYNEQFF
TRBJ2-3 | TRBV2 | TRBD2 | . | TGTGCCAGCGGGGGTTGGCGGGAGGGCCATCCACCCCCCACAGATACGCAGTATTTT | CASGGWREGHPPPTDTQYF
TRBJ2-3 | TRBV11-3 | . | . | TGTGCCAGCAGCTTAGGGTTAGCGGACCCTAGCACAGATACGCAGTATTTT | CASSLGLADPSTDTQYF
TRBJ2-1 | TRBV18 | TRBD2 | few | TGTGCCAGCTCACCCGGGACTAGCGGAGCCTACAATGAGCAGTTCTTC | CASSPGTSGAYNEQFF
TRBJ2-5 | TRBV7-9 | . | . | TGTGCCAGCAGCTTACTATATGGGGAGACCCAGTACTTC | CASSLLYGETQYF
TRBJ2-1 | TRBV3-1 | TRBD2 | many | TGTGCCAGCAGCCAAGATCCGACTAGCGGGAGGTACAATGAGCAGTTCTTC | CASSQDPTSGRYNEQFF
TRBJ2-2 | TRBV7-9 | . | . | TGTGCCAGCAGCCAGGAGGGACTTCCTTACACCGGGGAGCTGTTTTTT | CASSQEGLPYTGELFF
TRBJ2-7 | TRBV12-3/TRBV12-4 | TRBD2 | . | TGTGCCAGCAGTAGGACTAGCGGGAGGGCCAGGCTCTACGAGCAGTACTTC | CASSRTSGRARLYEQYF
TRBJ2-4 | TRBV5-1 | TRBD1 | few | TGCGCCAGCAGCTTGGGGACAGGGGGAAACTACTTC | CASSLGTGGNYF
TRBJ2-1 | TRBV12-3/TRBV12-4 | . | many | TGTGCCAGCAGCCCTCCGAATACCTACAATGAGCAGTTCTTC | CASSPPNTYNEQFF
TRBJ2-7 | TRBV6-1 | . | few | TGTGCCAGCAGTGAAGCGGGGGCAGCACTTACCTACGAGCAGTACTTC | CASSEAGAALTYEQYF
TRBJ2-7 | TRBV11-2 | TRBD2 | many | TGTGCCAGCAGCTCACGAGGGACTACCTCCTACGAGCAGTACTTC | CASSSRGTTSYEQYF
TRBJ2-7 | TRBV29-1 | TRBD2 | few | TGCAGCGTTGAACTGACTAGCGGGAGCTACGAGCAGTACTTC | CSVELTSGSYEQYF
TRBJ2-5 | TRBV12-3/TRBV12-4 | . | . | TGTGCCAGCAGTTTAAACGGAGAGACCCAGTACTTC | CASSLNGETQYF
TRBJ1-2 | TRBV7-9 | . | . | TGTGCCAGCAGCCCCTTTAGCAGGGTCGGGGGCTACACCTTC | CASSPFSRVGGYTF
TRBJ2-7 | TRBV29-1 | TRBD1 | . | TGCAGCGTTCGGACAGGGTCCCCCTACGAGCAGTACTTC | CSVRTGSPYEQYF
TRBJ2-1 | TRBV7-9 | . | . | TGTGCCAGCAGCGACTGGGGAGTGGACTACAATGAGCAGTTCTTC | CASSDWGVDYNEQFF
TRBJ1-5 | TRBV12-3/TRBV12-4 | TRBD1 | few | TGTGCCAGCAGTCCTCGGACAGGGTCCAATCAGCCCCAGCATTTT | CASSPRTGSNQPQHF
TRBJ2-3 | TRBV7-9 | . | many | TGTGCCAGCAGTCCAGGGGTTTCGGGAGATACGCAGTATTTT | CASSPGVSGDTQYF
TRBJ2-1 | TRBV12-3/TRBV12-4 | TRBD2 | . | TGTGCCAGCAGCCTAAGCGGGAGTCCGAATGAGCAGTTCTTC | CASSLSGSPNEQFF
TRBJ2-7 | TRBV10-3 | . | few | TGTGCCATCAGTGAGTCCACCTACGAGCAGTACTTC | CAISESTYEQYF
TRBJ2-7 | TRBV5-5 | . | . | TGTGCCAGCAGCTACAGGATAATCTACGAGCAGTACTTC | CASSYRIIYEQYF
TRBJ2-5 | TRBV27 | TRBD2 | . | TGTGCCAGCAGTTCCATAGCGGGAGGGCTTTTCAAAGAGACCCAGTACTTC | CASSSIAGGLFKETQYF
TRBJ2-7 | TRBV10-3 | TRBD1 | many | TGTGCCTGTGGACAGGGCGTCTACGAGCAGTACTTC | CACGQGVYEQYF
TRBJ2-3 | TRBV7-8 | . | . | TGTGCCAGCAGCTTAGTGGTGGGGCGGGTATATACGCAGTATTTT | CASSLVVGRVYTQYF
TRBJ2-7 | TRBV6-1 | TRBD2 | few | TGTGCCAGCAGTGAAATCCCCGCGGGAGGCCCCGAGCAGTACTTC | CASSEIPAGGPEQYF
TRBJ2-7 | TRBV20-1 | TRBD2 | . | TGCAGTGCTAGGGCATCCGGGGGGAACGAGCAGTACTTC | CSARASGGNEQYF
TRBJ2-3 | TRBV7-9 | . | . | TGTGCCAGCAGCTTTAAAGCCGGGACCTTCACAGATACGCAGTATTTT | CASSFKAGTFTDTQYF
TRBJ2-1 | TRBV5-1 | . | . | TGCGCCAGCAGCTTCCTGACAGGCCAGAATGAGCAGTTCTTC | CASSFLTGQNEQFF
TRBJ2-2 | TRBV11-3 | . | . | TGTGCCAGCAGCTTACAGGCCGGGGAGCTGTTTTTT | CASSLQAGELFF
TRBJ2-1 | TRBV3-1 | . | few | TGTGCCAGCAGCCAAACCGGGAGCTCCTACAATGAGCAGTTCTTC | CASSQTGSSYNEQFF
TRBJ2-2 | TRBV6-5 | . | few | TGTGCCAGCAGTCACAAACCTCGCCGGCTAGACACCGGGGAGCTGTTTTTT | CASSHKPRRLDTGELFF
TRBJ2-6 | TRBV7-8 | . | . | TGTGCCAGCAGCTTAGTTGTTGGGGGCCCGTCTCCCTCTGGGGCCAACGTCCTGACTTTC | CASSLVVGGPSPSGANVLTF
TRBJ1-1 | TRBV6-1 | . | once | TGTGCCAGCAGACGACCCGGGACTATCACTGAAGCTTTCTTT | CASRRPGTITEAFF
TRBJ2-3 | TRBV19 | . | . | TGTGCCAGTTCGGCTAGTTTCGCGCAGTATTTT | CASSASFAQYF
TRBJ2-3 | TRBV5-1 | . | many | TGCGCCAGCAGCCCACGAGGAGGGGGCACAGATACGCAGTATTTT | CASSPRGGGTDTQYF
TRBJ2-7 | TRBV5-3 | . | . | TGTGCCAGCATCCCGCCGACAGGCCCCCCTTCCTACGAGCAGTACTTC | CASIPPTGPPSYEQYF